This passage covers 23 T cell receptor beta chains from one sample sequenced in a study of shared clonotypes between healthy human individuals. Profiled with immunoSEQ multiplex PCR; TCRdb holds only in-frame clones, not every one. The repertoire includes some 680,000 clones, 60% to 75% of them detected once, and roughly 1.9% sits in the top ten. The sequenced sample consisted of memory CD4+ T cells sorted from blood. Noted subset: CD45RA-negative fraction. The receptors stem from a woman aged 25 to 39 in good health.

V is TRBV28 and J is TRBJ2-7; a weak D match, TRBD1 (6 bases). The germline V gene has CDR1 MDHEN and CDR2 SYDVKM. The CDR3 length is 15 residues. Trimming stripped 6 bases from V and 4 bases from J, with 19 bases between. CDR3 nucleotides: TGTGCCAGCAGCTCCCGCCCGACAGGATTATACGAGCAGTACTTC. Its protein product is CASSSRPTGLYEQYF.

The chain carries TRBV18 and TRBJ1-1; 11 nucleotides align to TRBD1. The trim removed 5 bases at V and 2 bases at J, leaving 4 bases unmatched. CDR3 length equals 15 residues. Germline lookup yields CDR1 KGHSH and CDR2 LQKENI. CDR3 sequence: CASSEGQGVNTEAFF. The DNA of the CDR3 is TGTGCCAGCTCAGAGGGACAGGGGGTTAACACTGAAGCTTTCTTT.

V is TRBV7-2 and J is TRBJ2-2; D is unresolved. The V gene lost 4 bases and the J gene lost 3 bases, with 12 bases spanning the gap. Germline V gene lookup returns CDR1 SGHTA and CDR2 FQGNSA. This CDR3 contains 15 residues. The CDR3 loop reads CASSSSGRYTGELFF. The CDR3 DNA is TGTGCCAGCAGCTCCTCTGGACGGTACACCGGGGAGCTGTTTTTT.

The sample holds a few counts of this clone. Other nucleotide sequences in the sample specify the same CDR3. The chain carries TRBV2 and TRBJ2-1; no reliable D call. The CDR3 spans 12 residues. In germline, CDR1 is SNHLY, CDR2 FYNNEI. The V gene lost 3 bases and the J gene lost 3 bases, with 3 bases spanning the gap. The CDR3 is CASSEVYNEQFF. The DNA of the CDR3 is TGTGCCAGCAGTGAGGTCTACAATGAGCAGTTCTTC. The whole variable domain, filled in from reference TRBV2 and TRBJ2-1, reads EPEVTQTPSHQVTQMGQEVILRCVPISNHLYFYWYRQILGQKVEFLVSFYNNEISEKSEIFDDQFSVERPDGSNFTLKIRSTKLEDSAMYFCASSEVYNEQFFGPGTRLTVL.

V gene TRBV5-1 combines with J gene TRBJ2-7; 7 bases agree with TRBD1. J gave up 3 bases and V 4 bases, and 7 bases lay outside the gene matches. Germline loops: CDR1 SGHRS, CDR2 YFSETQ. There are 14 residues in the CDR3. CDR3 sequence: CASSVGQSLYEQYF. CDR3 bases: TGCGCCAGCAGCGTGGGACAGTCCCTCTACGAGCAGTACTTC. The full variable domain, with the rest looked up from reference TRBV5-1 and TRBJ2-7, is KAGVTQTPRYLIKTRGQQVTLSCSPISGHRSVSWYQQTPGQGLQFLFEYFSETQRNKGNFPGRFSGRQFSNSRSEMNVSTLELGDSALYLCASSVGQSLYEQYFGPGTRLTVT.

This clone was seen more than once but under ten times. The V and J genes are TRBV27 and TRBJ2-3; no clear D gene. This CDR3 is 15 amino acids long. Trimming took off 4 bases at V and 2 bases at J, with 13 bases between the two ends. Germline-derived CDR1 and CDR2 are MNHEY and SMNVEV (reference sequence). This CDR3 reads CASSYVRTLTDTQYF. In DNA, the CDR3 is TGTGCCAGCAGTTACGTCAGGACCCTCACAGATACGCAGTATTTT.

Only one count was recorded for this clone. The J gene is TRBJ1-4, the V gene TRBV6-5; D not resolved. Germline CDR1 MNHEY, CDR2 SVGAGI. The CDR3 runs to 15 residues. The germline V and J ends were trimmed by 10 bases and 4 bases, with 19 bases remaining between them. As DNA, the CDR3 is TGTGCCACCGGAATGGCGGCAGTCCTTAATGAAAAACTGTTTTTT. Encoded protein: CATGMAAVLNEKLFF.

A remark on this clone: The sample holds other DNA sequences that translate to the same CDR3. This sequence joins TRBV28 and TRBJ2-5; unclear D gene. The CDR3 sequence is 14 residues long. The germline gives CDR1 MDHEN, CDR2 SYDVKM. Trimming cost V 3 bases and J 2 bases, with 10 bases left between them. The CDR3 loop reads CASSLPDGQETQYF. As DNA, the CDR3 is TGTGCCAGCAGTTTGCCGGACGGGCAAGAGACCCAGTACTTC.

This clone was detected only once. The J gene is TRBJ1-2, the V gene TRBV27; D unresolved. V dropped 6 bases and J dropped 6 bases, with 20 bases sitting between them. From germline, CDR1 is MNHEY and CDR2 SMNVEV (reference sequence). This CDR3 has 15 residues. CDR3 sequence (DNA): TGTGCCAGCAGGTCCGGAGGACGGCAACCCCATGGCTACACCTTC. This encodes CASRSGGRQPHGYTF.

The chain employs TRBV5-1 and TRBJ2-7; no clear D. CDR1 and CDR2 from the germline V gene are SGHRS and YFSETQ. This CDR3 region has 15 residues. Trimming shortened V by 0 bases and J by 3 bases, and 13 bases separated the two germline ends. The CDR3 sequence: CASSLGGSYYYEQYF. The CDR3 DNA follows: TGCGCCAGCAGCTTGGGCGGATCCTATTACTACGAGCAGTACTTC.

The rearrangement links TRBV30 to TRBJ2-7; maybe TRBD2 (5 bases). This CDR3 has 13 residues. Germline-derived CDR1 and CDR2 are GTSNPN and SVGIG (reference sequence). V was shortened by 6 bases and J by 2 bases, with 14 bases between the two germline ends. The CDR3 nucleotides read TGTGCCTGTAGGACTCCCTTACCCTACGAGCAGTACTTC. It translates to CACRTPLPYEQYF.

This rearrangement joins TRBV6-4 to TRBJ2-5, with D tentatively TRBD1 (6 bases). Trimming pared 4 bases from V and 4 bases from J, leaving 10 bases between. The germline CDR1 and CDR2 sequences are MRHNA and SNTAGT. There are 13 residues in the CDR3. The CDR3 is CASSASRGETQYF. For the CDR3, the DNA is TGTGCCAGCAGTGCTAGCAGGGGAGAGACCCAGTACTTC.

This clone was observed a handful of times. The same CDR3 also results from other DNA sequences found in this sample. This chain connects TRBV6-1 to TRBJ1-1, with 9 bases lining up with TRBD1. In germline, CDR1 is MNHNS, CDR2 SASEGT. V dropped 5 bases and J dropped 5; count of bases not matched to a gene: 6. CDR3 length: 14 amino acids. The CDR3 DNA reads as TGTGCCAGCAGTCCGGGACAGGGATGGACTGAAGCTTTCTTT. It encodes CASSPGQGWTEAFF.

Of note for this clone: The sample carries other DNA sequences with the same CDR3. J is TRBJ1-2 and V is TRBV6-1, with a tentative D call TRBD1 (5 bases). The CDR3 runs to 13 residues. Trimming took off 4 bases at V and 3 bases at J, with 9 bases between the two ends. Germline CDR1 reads MNHNS; CDR2 reads SASEGT. Written as DNA, the CDR3 is TGTGCCAGCAGTGCTCAGGGTGACTATGGCTACACCTTC. This gives the protein CASSAQGDYGYTF.

The chain links TRBV7-8 to TRBJ1-3; TRBD1 matches 8 bases. This CDR3 region has 16 residues. CDR1 and CDR2 from the germline V gene are SGHVS and FQNEAQ. V lost 3 bases to trimming and J lost 2 bases; unmatched junction nucleotides: 6. In DNA form, the CDR3 reads TGTGCCAGCAGCTTCAGACAGGGGAATACTGGAAACACCATATATTTT. Its translation is CASSFRQGNTGNTIYF.

The chain recombines TRBV6-6 with TRBJ1-3; D ambiguous. The CDR3 runs 16 residues. The V gene lost 2 bases and the J gene lost 3 bases, with 14 bases spanning the gap. CDR1 and CDR2 from the germline V gene are MNHNY and SVGAGI (reference sequence). The CDR3 loop reads CASSYGSGRGGNTIYF. CDR3 sequence (DNA): TGTGCCAGCAGTTACGGTTCCGGGCGGGGTGGAAACACCATATATTTT.

The chain couples TRBV28 to TRBJ1-5; D is possibly TRBD1 (5 bases). Germline CDR1 MDHEN, CDR2 SYDVKM. The CDR3 runs to 14 residues. Trimming left V 3 bases short and J 5 bases short, with 11 bases between. Here the CDR3 reads CASSFTTAYQPQHF. Written as DNA, the CDR3 is TGTGCCAGCAGTTTTACGACAGCATATCAGCCCCAGCATTTT.

Details on this clone: The sample holds other DNA sequences that translate to the same CDR3. The rearrangement links TRBV7-9 to TRBJ2-2, with no clear D. Germline values: CDR1 SEHNR, CDR2 FQNEAQ (reference sequence). The V and J ends lost 1 base and 0 bases respectively, with 6 bases between them. CDR3 size: 15 residues. CDR3 DNA sequence: TGTGCCAGCAGCTTAGTTTCCGCGAACACCGGGGAGCTGTTTTTT. This codes for CASSLVSANTGELFF.

The genes are TRBV27 and TRBJ2-7, with 8 positions matching TRBD2. The CDR3 is 15 amino acids. J lost 6 bases, V lost 5 bases, and 12 bases had no gene match. CDR1 and CDR2 from the germline V gene are MNHEY and SMNVEV (reference sequence). CDR3: CASSPFRGLGGEQYF. The CDR3, as DNA: TGTGCCAGCAGTCCTTTCAGGGGACTAGGGGGCGAGCAGTACTTC.

The chain recombines TRBV7-2 with TRBJ2-1, with 9 bases that match TRBD2. Germline V gene data show CDR1 as SGHTA and CDR2 as FQGNSA. The trim removed 6 bases at V and 5 bases at J, leaving 11 bases unmatched. The CDR3 loop spans 16 amino acids. The chain's CDR3 is CASRPIAGVTNNEQFF. The CDR3 coding sequence is TGTGCCAGCAGGCCAATAGCGGGAGTAACTAACAATGAGCAGTTCTTC.

The CDR3 sequence is CASSLQSWTGELFF. DNA of the CDR3: TGTGCCAGCAGCCTCCAAAGCTGGACCGGGGAGCTGTTTTTT. V gene TRBV6-4 combines with J gene TRBJ2-2; no reliable D call. The germline V gene encodes CDR1 MRHNA and CDR2 SNTAGT. The CDR3 extends over 14 amino acids. Trimming left V 6 bases short and J 5 bases short, with 13 bases between.

This clone was counted a few times. The rearrangement joins TRBV6-1 to TRBJ1-5; D is uncertain. CDR3 size: 13 residues. With 6 bases removed from V and 0 bases from J, the gap between germline ends came to 6 bases. Germline CDR1 and CDR2: MNHNS and SASEGT. Written as DNA, the CDR3 is TGTGCCAGCAGAGACGGTAGCAATCAGCCCCAGCATTTT. It codes for CASRDGSNQPQHF.

V gene TRBV10-3 combines with J gene TRBJ1-1; a weak D match, TRBD1 (6 bases). Trimming cost V 2 bases and J 5 bases, with 12 bases left between them. The CDR3 runs 14 residues. The germline gives CDR1 ENHRY, CDR2 SYGVKD. CDR3 loop: CAISEEQGRTEAFF. The CDR3 DNA is TGTGCCATCAGTGAGGAACAGGGTAGAACTGAAGCTTTCTTT.